The 8 T cell receptor delta chains below were found in one sample sequenced in a study of gamma-delta T cells after stem cell transplantation. With CATT, TCRdb re-called clones from the RT-PCR reads. The table records about 3,000 delta-chain clones, approximately 2.9% of them present only once. Sequenced input: gamma-delta T cells. These receptors came from a human donor. It is not recorded whose cells these are; they may come from a transplant donor.

By share of the sample, this clone is medium-sized. One base away lies a much larger clone, so this may be a sequencing read error. V is TRDV2 and J is TRDJ1; 9 bases are a match to TRDD3. The CDR3 length is 19 residues. From germline, CDR1 is GEAIGNYY and CDR2 EKD. CDR3 loop: CAYDTVLPGGSSYTDKLIF. The CDR3 DNA sequence: TGTGCCTATGACACCGTTTTGCCTGGGGGATCCTCGTACACCGATAAACTCATCTTT.

About this clone: A read error may be the cause here, since a much bigger clone is one base away. The chain links TRDV2 to TRDJ1; 7 positions agree with TRDD3. V lost 3 bases, J lost 1 base, and 1 base stayed unmatched. The CDR3 has 13 residues. The germline V gene has CDR1 GEAIGNYY and CDR2 EKD. The CDR3 protein is CACDWIRTDKLIF. The CDR3 nucleotides are TGTGCCTGTGACTGGATACGCACCGATAAACTCATCTTT.

By its share, this clone is medium-sized. The rearrangement links TRDV2 to TRDJ3, with 12 nucleotides matching TRDD3. Per germline, CDR1 GEAIGNYY and CDR2 EKD. With 4 bases clipped from V and 0 bases from J, the junction kept 9 bases outside the gene matches. This CDR3 is 20 amino acids long. Here the CDR3 reads CACDPVLGDTSSWDTRQMFF. The CDR3 coding sequence is TGTGCCTGTGATCCCGTACTGGGGGATACTAGCTCCTGGGACACCCGACAGATGTTTTTC.

By proportion, this clone is medium-sized (0.01 to 0.1%). The J gene is TRDJ1, the V gene TRDV1, with D perhaps TRDD3 (6 bases). The length of the CDR3 is 17 residues. Trimming took off 2 bases at V and 4 bases at J, with 20 bases between the two ends. The germline V gene encodes CDR1 TSWWSYY and CDR2 QGS. The CDR3 DNA reads as TGTGCTCTTGGGGAAGGCTGGGGACGGGGAAGGGGCGATAAACTCATCTTT. Translating it yields CALGEGWGRGRGDKLIF.

This clone was observed a handful of times. TCRdb's entry gives the protein of a much larger clone, which mismatches this DNA's translation at residue 14, likely from a read error; the protein reported here is translated from the DNA. The V and J genes are TRDV2 and TRDJ1; 8 bases fit TRDD3. This CDR3 spans 19 amino acids. V gave up 1 base and J gave up 3 bases; unmatched junction bases: 18. Germline V lookup: CDR1 GEAIGNYY, CDR2 EKD. CDR3: CACDTVTGGSPERADKLIF. CDR3 bases: TGTGCCTGTGACACGGTGACTGGGGGTTCCCCGGAGAGGGCCGATAAACTCATCTTT.

This clone was seen more than once but under ten times. V and J are TRDV2 and TRDJ1; TRDD3 matches 11 bases. The CDR3 runs to 16 residues. J was trimmed by 2 bases and V by 3 bases; bases with no gene match: 7. The germline gives CDR1 GEAIGNYY, CDR2 EKD. The CDR3 DNA reads TGTGCCTGTGACCTAGTACTGGGGGATAATACCGATAAACTCATCTTT. Translation gives CACDLVLGDNTDKLIF.

A note on this clone: A far larger clone is one nucleotide away, so this likely arose from a read error. V and J are TRDV2 and TRDJ1, with no clear D. Trimming removed 1 base at V and 0 bases at J, with 17 bases between. CDR1 GEAIGNYY and CDR2 EKD come from the germline V gene. The CDR3 consists of 17 residues. The CDR3 loop reads CACDTVEADKNTDKLIF. DNA for the CDR3: TGTGCCTGTGACACAGTAGAGGCTGATAAGAACACCGATAAACTCATCTTT.

This clone was seen a few times. The TCRdb record carries a much larger clone's protein, which differs from this DNA's translation at residue 10; a read error is the likely cause, and the protein listed here is the DNA translation. The chain uses TRDV2 and TRDJ1; the D is unclear. The ends were cut back, 0 bases at V and 3 bases at J, with 13 bases in the middle. The length of the CDR3 is 15 residues. CDR1 is GEAIGNYY, CDR2 EKD, per germline. CDR3 region: CACDTLEPYSDKLIF. The CDR3 DNA reads as TGTGCCTGTGACACCCTCGAGCCATACTCCGATAAACTCATCTTT.